The next 20 T cell receptor beta chains were all read from a single sample in a study of STAT5B mutations in CD4+ large granular lymphocyte leukemia. Data came from immunoSEQ multiplex PCR; TCRdb stores just in-frame clones and leaves some out. Of 7,000 to 9,500 clones listed, about 90% are singletons. Sequenced input: PBMCs. The receptors here all came from a woman between 65 and 79 years old with CD4+ T-cell large granular lymphocyte leukemia.

The chain has TRBV4-3 and TRBJ2-2; D might be TRBD1 (5 bases). From germline, CDR1 is LGHNA and CDR2 YSLEER. Trimming removed 0 bases at V and 4 bases at J, with 9 bases between. This CDR3 region has 15 residues. CDR3 residues: CASSQDQGVTGELFF. The CDR3 DNA is TGCGCCAGCAGCCAAGATCAAGGGGTCACCGGGGAGCTGTTTTTT.

The DNA for the CDR3 is TGTGCCAGCAGCTTGGCCTCGGGAAACTGGGAGACCCAGTACTTC. Translating gives CASSLASGNWETQYF. The chain links TRBV5-4 to TRBJ2-5; a weak D match, TRBD2 (5 bases). V lost 0 bases and J lost 5, with 14 bases in between. The length of the CDR3 is 15 residues. The germline V gene encodes CDR1 SGHNT and CDR2 YYREEE (reference sequence).

The chain couples TRBV19 to TRBJ1-2, with 10 bases aligning to TRBD1. The CDR3 is 14 residues long. The germline gives CDR1 LNHDA, CDR2 SQIVND (reference sequence). The junction had 6 bases not matched to a gene; V was cut back by 5 bases and J by 6 bases. The CDR3 sequence is CASSQPGQGNGYTF. The CDR3 DNA sequence: TGTGCCAGTAGTCAGCCGGGACAGGGGAATGGCTACACCTTC.

This clone was recorded once. The rearrangement joins TRBV5-1 to TRBJ2-1; perhaps TRBD1 as D (7 bases). This CDR3 spans 16 amino acids. Germline-derived CDR1 and CDR2 are SGHRS and YFSETQ. V shed 0 bases and J shed 0 bases, with 10 bases lying between them. The CDR3 DNA sequence: TGCGCCAGCAGCTTGGCGGGGGACAGCTCCTACAATGAGCAGTTCTTC. This sequence encodes CASSLAGDSSYNEQFF.

In regard to this clone: The sample holds other DNA sequences that translate to the same CDR3. The rearrangement links TRBV7-8 to TRBJ2-5; maybe TRBD2 (6 bases). The V and J ends lost 1 base and 5 bases respectively, with 11 bases between them. The germline V gene has CDR1 SGHVS and CDR2 FQNEAQ. The CDR3 totals 14 residues. CDR3 coding DNA: TGTGCCAGCAGCTTAGTCCCGGGGAGGGAGACCCAGTACTTC. Its protein product is CASSLVPGRETQYF.

CDR3 loop: CASSAGTVQWGGYTF. Written as DNA, the CDR3 is TGTGCCAGCAGCGCAGGGACGGTACAATGGGGTGGCTACACCTTC. V gene TRBV5-4 combines with J gene TRBJ1-2, with D possibly matching TRBD1 (5 bases). The CDR3 sequence is 15 residues long. Trimming pared 4 bases from V and 7 bases from J, leaving 20 bases between. The germline V gene has CDR1 SGHNT and CDR2 YYREEE (reference sequence).

In this sample, this clone turned up once. V and J are TRBV6-1 and TRBJ1-5, with TRBD1 matching 10 bases. Trimming took 6 bases from V and 6 from J; bases not matched to a gene: 8. There are 15 residues in the CDR3. Germline lookup yields CDR1 MNHNS and CDR2 SASEGT. For the CDR3, the DNA is TGTGCCAGCAGGACTGACAGGGGGCAGGGTCAGCCCCAGCATTTT. Translating it yields CASRTDRGQGQPQHF.

J is TRBJ2-2 and V is TRBV11-2; D is possibly TRBD1 (6 bases). V was trimmed by 6 bases and J by 1 base, leaving 15 bases between them. This CDR3 spans 16 amino acids. CDR1 and CDR2 from the germline V gene are SGHAT and FQNNGV. The CDR3: CASSKIQGRNTGELFF. CDR3 nucleotides: TGTGCCAGCAGTAAGATACAGGGCCGGAACACCGGGGAGCTGTTTTTT.

Only one count was recorded for this clone. V gene TRBV6-1 combines with J gene TRBJ1-5; the D is unclear. The CDR3 runs 13 residues. The V gene lost 0 bases and the J gene lost 5 bases, with 5 bases spanning the gap. Germline V gives CDR1 MNHNS, CDR2 SASEGT. The CDR3: CASSEARHQPQHF. The CDR3 DNA is TGTGCCAGCAGTGAAGCTCGACATCAGCCCCAGCATTTT.

In its sample, this clone ranks as large. The rearrangement joins TRBV25-1 to TRBJ2-7, with TRBD2 identical over 7 bases. Germline CDR1 and CDR2: MGHDK and SYGVNS. This CDR3 region has 16 residues. Trimming cost V 11 bases and J 2 bases; bases outside gene matches: 18. The CDR3 DNA sequence: TGTGCCGTCCCCTGCGGGGGAGTGATACGGACCTACGAGCAGTACTTC. Protein product: CAVPCGGVIRTYEQYF.

The chain employs TRBV6-4 and TRBJ2-3; 9 bases agree with TRBD1. The CDR3 totals 15 residues. Trimming cost V 6 bases and J 5 bases; bases outside gene matches: 9. Germline CDR1 MRHNA, CDR2 SNTAGT. The CDR3 region is CASSSRGQGGDTQYF. The CDR3 DNA reads as TGTGCCAGCAGCAGCCGGGGACAGGGTGGAGATACGCAGTATTTT.

J is TRBJ1-4 and V is TRBV10-3; D not certain. CDR1 and CDR2 from the germline V gene are ENHRY and SYGVKD. The CDR3 is 16 residues long. Trimming cost V 6 bases and J 8 bases, with 22 bases left between them. CDR3 residues: CAISSTPTLREEKLFF. The DNA of the CDR3 is TGTGCCATCAGCTCGACACCTACACTCCGAGAGGAAAAACTGTTTTTT.

As to this clone: Other DNA sequences in this sample translate to the same CDR3. The chain joins TRBV10-3 to TRBJ1-2, with D possibly TRBD1 on 5 matching bases. CDR1 and CDR2 (germline): ENHRY, SYGVKD. V lost 6 bases to trimming and J lost 2 bases, with 13 bases between them. CDR3 length: 14 residues. Here the CDR3 DNA reads TGTGCCATCAGCGACCTCAGGGTGAACTATGGCTACACCTTC. Amino acid sequence: CAISDLRVNYGYTF.

The table lists this clone with a count of one. The V and J genes are TRBV7-9 and TRBJ2-3; D is unclear. Germline V gives CDR1 SEHNR, CDR2 FQNEAQ (reference sequence). This CDR3 is 10 amino acids long. The germline V and J ends were trimmed by 8 bases and 5 bases, with 5 bases remaining between them. The CDR3 protein is CASFGDTQYF. CDR3 DNA sequence: TGTGCCAGCTTTGGAGATACGCAGTATTTT. The whole variable domain, remainder taken from reference TRBV7-9 and TRBJ2-3, is DTGVSQNPRHKITKRGQNVTFRCDPISEHNRLYWYRQTLGQGPEFLTYFQNEAQLEKSRLLSDRFSAERPKGSFSTLEIQRTEQGDSAMYLCASFGDTQYFGPGTRLTVL.

This clone was recorded only once. The chain employs TRBV19 and TRBJ2-3; 7 nucleotides align to TRBD1. The V and J ends lost 5 bases and 0 bases, in that order; junction bases with no gene match: 5. The CDR3 length is 15 residues. Per germline, CDR1 LNHDA and CDR2 SQIVND (reference sequence). CDR3 sequence reads: CASSVGQASTDTQYF. CDR3 DNA sequence: TGTGCCAGTAGTGTCGGACAGGCTAGCACAGATACGCAGTATTTT. The full variable domain, in which reference TRBV19 and TRBJ2-3 provide the parts outside the CDR3, is DGGITQSPKYLFRKEGQNVTLSCEQNLNHDAMYWYRQDPGQGLRLIYYSQIVNDFQKGDIAEGYSVSREKKESFPLTVTSAQKNPTAFYLCASSVGQASTDTQYFGPGTRLTVL.

The chain joins TRBV2 to TRBJ2-5; 15 positions match TRBD2. The trim removed 6 bases at V and 4 bases at J, leaving 6 bases unmatched. The CDR3 is 16 residues long. Germline-derived CDR1 and CDR2 are SNHLY and FYNNEI. The CDR3 coding sequence is TGTGCCAGCAGCTTCGGACTAGCGGGGGGGCTAGAGACCCAGTACTTC. It specifies CASSFGLAGGLETQYF.

The chain carries TRBV30 and TRBJ1-5; TRBD1 might be the D (5 bases). The CDR3 is 15 residues long. V was pared by 2 bases and J by 1 base, with 12 bases between. The germline CDR1 and CDR2 sequences are GTSNPN and SVGIG (reference sequence). CDR3 in amino acids: CAWSRGDGSNQPQHF. The DNA of the CDR3 is TGTGCCTGGAGTCGCGGGGACGGCAGCAATCAGCCCCAGCATTTT. Based on the CDR3 plus reference TRBV30 and TRBJ1-5, the full variable domain is SQTIHQWPATLVQPVGSPLSLECTVEGTSNPNLYWYRQAAGRGLQLLFYSVGIGQISSEVPQNLSASRPQDRQFILSSKKLLLSDSGFYLCAWSRGDGSNQPQHFGDGTRLSIL.

V gene TRBV18 combines with J gene TRBJ2-7, with D perhaps assigned TRBD1 or TRBD2 (6 bases each). Trimming removed 5 bases at V and 6 bases at J, with 17 bases between. Germline values: CDR1 KGHSH, CDR2 LQKENI. The CDR3 sequence is 14 residues long. CDR3 in DNA: TGTGCCAGCTCAAACGACAGGTCAGCGGGCGAGCAGTACTTC. Protein sequence: CASSNDRSAGEQYF.

This clone was seen once. The chain combines TRBV5-6 with TRBJ1-1, with a weak D call TRBD1 (5 bases). CDR1 and CDR2 (germline): SGHDT, YYEEEE. The ends were cut back, 2 bases at V and 1 base at J, with 15 bases in the middle. The CDR3 covers 16 residues. Here the CDR3 reads CASSLTPGTANTEAFF. As DNA, the CDR3 is TGTGCCAGCAGCTTAACCCCGGGGACCGCGAACACTGAAGCTTTCTTT.

V and J are TRBV19 and TRBJ1-6, with 12 bases aligning to TRBD1. Germline CDR1 and CDR2: LNHDA and SQIVND (reference sequence). V shed 6 bases, J shed 8 bases, and the junction held 8 bases outside the gene matches. This CDR3 region has 16 residues. CDR3 coding DNA: TGTGCCAGTAGCCCTTGGGACAGGGGGCTTCATTCACCCCTCCACTTT. Protein: CASSPWDRGLHSPLHF.